Shown below are 2 T cell receptor beta chains from a single sample sequenced in a study of metastatic and nonmetastatic thyroid tumors (dated by TCRdb to the early 2020s). No patient had received any treatment before thyroid surgery. Preparation of the library involved PCR. Sequencing was carried out with an Illumina HiSeq 4000. TCRdb trimmed public reads at Q25 via fastp, called clones via MiXCR and kept in-frame beta chains. This sample lists some 17,000 clones; less than 40% were detected once. The top ten constitute approximately 17% of the sample. Sequenced input: tumor tissue. Every receptor here comes from a female donor with papillary thyroid cancer or a benign thyroid nodule (not recorded which). Some clones in this sample may be carry-over from other donors' samples.

V is TRBV30 and J is TRBJ2-7; D not resolved. V gave up 5 bases and J gave up 1 base, with 6 bases separating them. This CDR3 spans 11 amino acids. Germline values: CDR1 GTSNPN, CDR2 SVGIG (reference sequence). CDR3 sequence (DNA): TGTGCCTGGGCCGGATCCTACGAGCAGTACTTC. Its translation: CAWAGSYEQYF.

This clone turned up a few times. This chain connects TRBV6-1 to TRBJ2-2; the D call may be TRBD1 or TRBD2 (7 bases each). In germline, CDR1 is MNHNS, CDR2 SASEGT. The CDR3 is made up of 14 amino acids. Trimming stripped 8 bases from V and 7 bases from J, with 17 bases between. The DNA for the CDR3 is TGTGCCAGCCCTGGGAGGGGGCGAGGCGGGGAGCTGTTTTTT. It translates to CASPGRGRGGELFF.